This passage covers 7 T cell receptor beta chains from one sample sequenced in a study of cytomegalovirus exposure and HLA in healthy donors. 60 Vbeta and 13 Jbeta primers were used in PCR. Only in-frame clones appear in the TCRdb table, and some are missing; sequencing was by immunoSEQ multiplex PCR. Its table lists some 75,000 clones. The material sequenced was PBMCs. These receptors were taken from a boy aged 5-17 years in good health and CMV-seronegative.

This sequence joins TRBV15 and TRBJ2-7; 11 bases are shared with TRBD1. Germline assignment: CDR1 LNHNV and CDR2 YYDKDF (reference sequence). This CDR3 comprises 15 residues. The V gene end was trimmed by 5 bases and the J gene end by 3 bases; junction bases not matched to a gene: 6. CDR3: CATSAPGQGVYEQYF. CDR3 DNA sequence: TGTGCCACCAGCGCCCCGGGACAGGGGGTCTACGAGCAGTACTTC.

The J gene is TRBJ1-2, the V gene TRBV30; D not resolved. The CDR3 extends over 14 amino acids. The germline gives CDR1 GTSNPN, CDR2 SVGIG (reference sequence). V lost 0 bases and J lost 2, with 10 bases in between. CDR3 sequence (DNA): TGTGCCTGGAGTGTACTACCAGAGAACTATGGCTACACCTTC. Translation gives CAWSVLPENYGYTF.

This chain connects TRBV5-8 to TRBJ1-1; D remains unclear. Germline V CDR1 and CDR2: SGHTS, YDEGEE. This CDR3 region has 15 residues. With 0 bases removed from V and 6 bases from J, the gap between germline ends came to 15 bases. The CDR3 coding sequence is TGTGCCAGCAGCTTGGGTGTATCCGAACTATCTGAAGCTTTCTTT. Amino acids: CASSLGVSELSEAFF.

The chain carries TRBV6-5 and TRBJ2-5; 7 bases fit TRBD1. CDR1 and CDR2 (germline): MNHEY, SVGAGI. J lost 2 bases, V lost 10 bases, and 10 bases had no gene match. This CDR3 is built from 14 residues. The CDR3 spells CATHRGTAQETQYF. The CDR3 DNA reads as TGTGCCACCCATAGAGGGACAGCGCAAGAGACCCAGTACTTC.

The J gene is TRBJ2-7, the V gene TRBV2, with 7 nucleotides matching TRBD1. This CDR3 has 13 residues. Germline CDR1 SNHLY, CDR2 FYNNEI. The junction had 4 bases not matched to a gene; V was cut back by 2 bases and J by 6 bases. In nucleotides, the CDR3 is TGTGCCAGCAGTGAATCAGGGGGTGTCGAGCAGTACTTC. It encodes CASSESGGVEQYF.

The genes are TRBV9 and TRBJ2-4; D call uncertain. V was pared by 2 bases and J by 0 bases, with 12 bases between. Germline values: CDR1 SGDLS, CDR2 YYNGEE. CDR3 size: 16 residues. DNA for the CDR3: TGTGCCAGCAGCGTTTCGGCGGTACTAGCCAAAAACATTCAGTACTTC. This encodes CASSVSAVLAKNIQYF.

The genes are TRBV4-1 and TRBJ2-5, with D possibly TRBD1 on 6 matching bases. Germline CDR1 MGHRA, CDR2 YSYEKL. Trimming left V 2 bases short and J 5 bases short, with 9 bases between. CDR3 length: 13 amino acids. CDR3 nucleotides: TGCGCCAGCAGCCAACAGGGGTCGGAGACCCAGTACTTC. This encodes CASSQQGSETQYF.